This T cell receptor (beta chain) was sequenced in a study of T cells in Graves' hyperthyroidism and ophthalmopathy. Study as a whole: Pretreatment peripheral blood was obtained at initial diagnosis.

There are many counts of this clonotype. Germline V lookup: CDR1 MNHNY, CDR2 SVGAGI (reference sequence). V trimming: 5 bases; J trimming: 0 bases; junction bases outside the gene matches: 8. This CDR3 is built from 17 residues. It was RNA transcripts that yielded the amplified TCR beta CDR3 regions. During a first-round RT-PCR of the TCR CDR3, the HTBI primer set was used. TCRdb passed the multiplex PCR reads through MiXCR, listing each CDR3 protein once. The sample consists of about 52,000 distinct CDR3 sequences, around 48% of them appearing once. The cohort's ophthalmopathy patients, a group with duration under 3 months, had a Clinical Activity Score of at least 3 and a NOSPECS grade of at least 4. A roughly 10 ml volume of fresh peripheral blood provided the PBMCs.

Sequencing used blood. This sequence originates from a woman in her forties or fifties with Graves' ophthalmopathy. The chain recombines TRBV6-6 with TRBJ1-4; 8 bases line up with TRBD1. The CDR3 nucleotides are TGTGCCAGCAGTCTGACAGGGGAGATAGCAACTAATGAAAAACTGTTTTTT. It codes for CASSLTGEIATNEKLFF.